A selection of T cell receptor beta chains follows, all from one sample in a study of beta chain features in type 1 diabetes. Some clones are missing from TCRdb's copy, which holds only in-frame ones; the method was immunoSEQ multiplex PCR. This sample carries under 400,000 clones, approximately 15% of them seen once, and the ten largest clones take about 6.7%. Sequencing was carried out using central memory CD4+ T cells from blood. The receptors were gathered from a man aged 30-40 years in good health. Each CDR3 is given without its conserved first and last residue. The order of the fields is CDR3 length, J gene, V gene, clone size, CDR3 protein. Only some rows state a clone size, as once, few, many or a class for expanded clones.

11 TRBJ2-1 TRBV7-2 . ASSLVARNEQF
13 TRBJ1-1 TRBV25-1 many ASSDPAGGATEAF
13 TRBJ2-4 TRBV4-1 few ASSQEGQGYGIQY
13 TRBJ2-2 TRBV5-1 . ASSPDYPNTGELF
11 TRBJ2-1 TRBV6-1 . ASSERGYNEQF
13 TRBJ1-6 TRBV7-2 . ASSSRQGGGSPLH
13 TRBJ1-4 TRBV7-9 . ASSLQGRDNEKLF
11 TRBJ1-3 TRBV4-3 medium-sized ASSHTSGNTIY
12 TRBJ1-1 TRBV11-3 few ASSLRLMNTEAF
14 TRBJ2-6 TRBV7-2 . ASSLDRSSGANVLT
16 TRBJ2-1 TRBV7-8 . ASSAKPRGGISYNEQF
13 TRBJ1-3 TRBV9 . ASSPDSYSGNTIY
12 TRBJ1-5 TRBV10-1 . ASGRGRENQPQH
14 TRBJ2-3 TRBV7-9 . APGASGRAATDTQY
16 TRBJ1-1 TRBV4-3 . ASSQDLPPTTGGTEAF
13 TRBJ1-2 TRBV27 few ASSLYSTPNYGYT
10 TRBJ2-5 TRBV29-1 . SVPTGSETQY
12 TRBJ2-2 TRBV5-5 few ASRITGGTGELF
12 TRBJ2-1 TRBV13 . ATRERTSGNEQF
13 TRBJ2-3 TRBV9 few ASSVSTSYTDTQY
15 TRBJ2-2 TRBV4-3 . ASSQDRGGANTGELF
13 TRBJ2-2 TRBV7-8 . ASSFSGEKFGELF
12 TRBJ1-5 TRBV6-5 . ASTLGGSDQPQH
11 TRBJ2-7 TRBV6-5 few ASKVQGAYEQY
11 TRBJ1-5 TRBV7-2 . ASSAERYQPQH
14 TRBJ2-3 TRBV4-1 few ASSQDRGARVDTQY
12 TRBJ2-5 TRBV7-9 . ASSLRAGGETQY
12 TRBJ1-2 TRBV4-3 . ASSQDLAGDGYT
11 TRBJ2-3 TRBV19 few ASMEGSTDTQY
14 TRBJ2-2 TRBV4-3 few ASSQATGTVTGELF
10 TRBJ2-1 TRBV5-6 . ASSLADLEQF
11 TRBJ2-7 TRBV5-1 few ASSTQGQHEQY
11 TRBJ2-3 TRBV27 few AGPTGEEDTQY
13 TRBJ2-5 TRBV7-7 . ASSRRGGNRETQY
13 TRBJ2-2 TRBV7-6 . ASSLDRIIHGELF
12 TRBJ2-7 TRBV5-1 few ASNPGEAGREQY
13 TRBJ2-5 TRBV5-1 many ASSPPQGRQETQY
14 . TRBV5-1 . ASSFGPGGGNYEQY
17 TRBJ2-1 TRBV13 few ASSLGGLAGTSSYNEQF
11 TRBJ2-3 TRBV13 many ASSFFSTDTQY
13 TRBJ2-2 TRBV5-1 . ASSLKGAGAGELF
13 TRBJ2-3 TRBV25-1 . ASSEFRGAADTQY
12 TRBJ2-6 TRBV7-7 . ASSRASGANVLT
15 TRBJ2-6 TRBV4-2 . ASSHRSSNSGANVLT
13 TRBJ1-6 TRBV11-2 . ASSSDRGIESPLH
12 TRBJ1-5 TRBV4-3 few ASSQGWRNQPQH
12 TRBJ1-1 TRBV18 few ASSPLDSFTEAF
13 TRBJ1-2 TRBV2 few ASTLEWATNYGYT
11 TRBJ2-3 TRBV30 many ARSGRAGDTQY
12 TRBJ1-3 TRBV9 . ASSAAVSGNTIY
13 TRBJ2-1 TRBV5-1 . ASSSAGGTYNEQF
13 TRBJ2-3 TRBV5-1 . ASSSTSGGADTQY
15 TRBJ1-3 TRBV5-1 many ASRVQPGRSPGNTIY
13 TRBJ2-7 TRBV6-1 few ASIAPGSGGYEQY
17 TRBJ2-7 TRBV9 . ASRKSFRGLAGLPYEQY
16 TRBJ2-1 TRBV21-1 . ASSKKTLGSPWCHEQF
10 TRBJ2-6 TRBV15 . ATGAGANVLT
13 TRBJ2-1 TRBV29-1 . SHKGGTRSYNEQF